A single sample is the source of the 3 T cell receptor beta chains below, sequenced in a study of Tregs in tolerant kidney transplant recipients. No antigen has been identified for these receptors. Assay used: immunoSEQ multiplex PCR; TCRdb lists only in-frame clones, some missing. Altogether around 31,000 clones are present, approximately 80% being singletons, with the ten largest covering 2% to 2.5%. Sequencing was carried out using Tregs from blood cultured with allogeneic cells. The origin of the receptors is a human donor in good health.

The CDR3 loop reads CASSYPGSSHGYTF. The DNA of the CDR3 is TGTGCCAGCAGTTATCCAGGGTCCAGCCATGGCTACACCTTC. This chain connects TRBV6-5 to TRBJ1-2; the D gene is possibly TRBD1 (5 bases). This CDR3 region has 14 residues. Germline loops: CDR1 MNHEY, CDR2 SVGAGI. Trimming took off 3 bases at V and 6 bases at J, with 14 bases between the two ends.

This clone was detected only once. The rearrangement joins TRBV4-3 to TRBJ2-3; D is unclear. Germline V CDR1 and CDR2: LGHNA, YSLEER. The CDR3 is 15 residues long. The ends were cut back, 1 base at V and 2 bases at J, with 10 bases in the middle. DNA of the CDR3: TGCGCCAGCAGCCAAGTAGGAATAGCCACAGATACGCAGTATTTT. It translates to CASSQVGIATDTQYF.

V and J are TRBV7-9 and TRBJ1-5; D gene uncertain. Trimming cost V 4 bases and J 5 bases, with 12 bases left between them. This CDR3 is built from 14 residues. Germline V lookup: CDR1 SEHNR, CDR2 FQNEAQ (reference sequence). This CDR3 reads CASSSPGGYQPQHF. DNA for the CDR3: TGTGCCAGCAGCTCCCCAGGAGGGTATCAGCCCCAGCATTTT. Based on the CDR3 plus reference TRBV7-9 and TRBJ1-5, the full variable domain is DTGVSQNPRHKITKRGQNVTFRCDPISEHNRLYWYRQTLGQGPEFLTYFQNEAQLEKSRLLSDRFSAERPKGSFSTLEIQRTEQGDSAMYLCASSSPGGYQPQHFGDGTRLSIL.